The 8 T cell receptor beta chains below were found in one sample sequenced in a study of technical replicates of blood from several donors. Generated by immunoSEQ multiplex PCR, the TCRdb table keeps only in-frame clones and is missing some. Of tens of thousands of clones in the sample, around nine tenths are singletons; the top ten hold about 4.3%. Sequenced material: PBMCs. The source of these receptors is a human donor in good health. Some clones in this sample may be carry-over from other donors' samples.

This clone was recorded once. The genes are TRBV6-5 and TRBJ1-2, with 9 nucleotides matching TRBD1. J was trimmed by 8 bases and V by 6 bases; bases with no gene match: 7. The CDR3 consists of 13 residues. CDR1 and CDR2 (germline): MNHEY, SVGAGI. CDR3 sequence: CASSARQGVGYTF. In DNA, the CDR3 is TGTGCCAGCAGCGCCAGACAGGGGGTCGGCTACACCTTC.

The rearrangement uses TRBV7-2 and TRBJ1-1, with a weak D call TRBD1 (6 bases). Per germline, CDR1 SGHTA and CDR2 FQGNSA. Deletions cut 0 bases from V and 7 bases from J, with 12 bases between. CDR3 length: 14 residues. Here the CDR3 DNA reads TGTGCCAGCAGCTTAGCGGGGGGGACACTTGAAGCTTTCTTT. Translation: CASSLAGGTLEAFF.

V gene TRBV5-4 combines with J gene TRBJ1-2; 7 bases agree with TRBD1. The germline gives CDR1 SGHNT, CDR2 YYREEE (reference sequence). V trimming: 3 bases; J trimming: 8 bases; junction bases outside the gene matches: 13. The CDR3 totals 15 residues. CDR3 loop: CASSSVTGTSRGYTF. CDR3 sequence (DNA): TGTGCCAGCAGCTCCGTGACAGGGACCTCTCGGGGCTACACCTTC.

The chain combines TRBV6-1 with TRBJ2-5, with D perhaps matching TRBD2 (6 bases). V lost 6 bases and J lost 4, with 18 bases in between. The CDR3 extends over 15 amino acids. The germline V gene encodes CDR1 MNHNS and CDR2 SASEGT. DNA of the CDR3: TGTGCCAGCAGCCGTTGGGACGGGGGAGGAGAGACCCAGTACTTC. It is translated as CASSRWDGGGETQYF.

V gene TRBV11-1 combines with J gene TRBJ2-7, with 10 positions matching TRBD2. Germline CDR1 is SGHAT and CDR2 is FQDESV (reference sequence). Trimming took 5 bases from V and 5 from J; bases not matched to a gene: 9. This CDR3 is 15 amino acids long. This CDR3 reads CASSGAGTSVHEQYF. The CDR3 DNA sequence: TGTGCCAGCAGCGGGGCTGGGACTAGCGTCCACGAGCAGTACTTC.

The chain carries TRBV4-3 and TRBJ2-1, with 7 bases fitting TRBD2. The CDR3 has 18 residues. The V gene's germline CDR1 is LGHNA and CDR2 YSLEER. After removal of 4 bases from V and 4 bases from J, the junction contained 16 bases not matched to a gene. The CDR3 protein is CASSRGRVLSGNYNEQFF. CDR3 nucleotide sequence: TGCGCCAGCAGCCGGGGCAGGGTTTTGAGCGGGAATTACAATGAGCAGTTCTTC.

V usage is TRBV9 and J usage is TRBJ1-1; D remains ambiguous. The V gene's germline CDR1 is SGDLS and CDR2 YYNGEE. This CDR3 spans 13 amino acids. The ends were cut back, 0 bases at V and 4 bases at J, with 7 bases in the middle. The CDR3 DNA reads TGTGCCAGCAGCGTAGGAGGCGCCACTGAAGCTTTCTTT. Encoded protein: CASSVGGATEAFF.

The V gene is TRBV4-2, the J gene TRBJ2-2, with 8 bases aligning to TRBD2. Germline trimming cut 1 base from V and 4 bases from J; bases unmatched to any gene: 11. Germline loops: CDR1 LGHNA, CDR2 YNFKEQ. The CDR3 has 18 residues. The CDR3 bases are TGTGCCAGCAGCCAAGGGCCCCTAGCGGGCGGCGTCACCGGGGAGCTGTTTTTT. Amino acid sequence: CASSQGPLAGGVTGELFF.